A selection of T cell receptor beta chains follows, all from one sample in a study of cytomegalovirus exposure and HLA in healthy donors. The data were produced by immunoSEQ multiplex PCR, yet TCRdb's version contains in-frame clones alone and is incomplete. The sample has tens of thousands of clones, under 85% seen once. The sequenced sample consisted of PBMCs. These receptors were collected from a man aged 45 to 65 in good health and CMV-seropositive. CDR3s include the opening cysteine and the closing phenylalanine or tryptophan. A D gene is named only where the DNA matches it firmly. For some rows the clone size is stated as once, few or many, or as a class when expanded; others skip it.

abundance	len	d_gene	v_gene	j_gene	CDR3aa	CDR3nt
-	14	TRBD1	TRBV25-1	TRBJ1-1	CASRVQGAFAEAFF	TGTGCCAGCAGAGTACAGGGGGCCTTCGCTGAAGCTTTCTTT
-	15	TRBD1	TRBV19	TRBJ2-2	CASSARGQVTGELFF	TGTGCCAGTAGTGCCCGGGGACAGGTCACCGGGGAGCTGTTTTTT
-	15	TRBD1	TRBV5-6	TRBJ2-2	CASSIDRGRSGELFF	TGTGCCAGCAGCATCGACAGGGGGAGGAGTGGGGAGCTGTTTTTT
-	14	TRBD1	TRBV6-5	TRBJ1-6	CASSRDRENSPLHF	TGTGCCAGCAGCCGGGACAGGGAGAACTCACCCCTCCACTTT
-	14	TRBD1	TRBV7-8	TRBJ2-3	CASSLNSGTDAQYF	TGTGCCAGCAGCTTAAACTCAGGGACAGATGCGCAGTATTTT
once	16	-	TRBV2	TRBJ2-5	CASSSPFGQPQETQYF	TGTGCCAGCAGCTCCCCCTTCGGACAGCCCCAAGAGACCCAGTACTTC
-	17	-	TRBV4-3	TRBJ2-1	CASSQDMIAVIYNEQFF	TGCGCCAGCAGCCAAGATATGATAGCAGTCATCTACAATGAGCAGTTCTTC
-	17	TRBD2	TRBV4-3	TRBJ2-3	CASLSPQRGRGTDTQYF	TGCGCCAGCCTCAGCCCCCAGCGGGGGCGTGGGACAGATACGCAGTATTTT
-	14	-	TRBV5-5	TRBJ2-3	CASSLGAVTDTQYF	TGTGCCAGCAGCTTGGGGGCTGTAACAGATACGCAGTATTTT
-	16	-	TRBV6-5	TRBJ2-4	CASSYDGGLAKNIQYF	TGTGCCAGCAGTTACGACGGTGGACTAGCCAAAAACATTCAGTACTTC
-	15	TRBD1	TRBV5-6	TRBJ2-1	CASSPTGNQGNEQFF	TGTGCCAGCAGCCCGACAGGGAACCAGGGCAATGAGCAGTTCTTC
-	19	TRBD2	TRBV18	TRBJ2-2	CASSPRVSGPFANTGELFF	TGTGCCAGCTCACCACGGGTTAGCGGGCCCTTCGCGAACACCGGGGAGCTGTTTTTT
-	16	TRBD1	TRBV9	TRBJ2-7	CASSQNPGTGTNEQYF	TGTGCCAGCAGCCAAAATCCAGGGACAGGAACAAATGAGCAGTACTTC
few	15	-	TRBV5-1	TRBJ2-3	CASSLGAGSTDTQYF	TGCGCCAGCAGCTTGGGGGCAGGGAGCACAGATACGCAGTATTTT
-	13	TRBD1	TRBV19	TRBJ1-2	CASSRTGDYGYTF	TGTGCCAGTAGTCGTACAGGGGACTATGGCTACACCTTC
-	16	-	TRBV5-1	TRBJ2-5	CASSLAAGLRQETQYF	TGCGCCAGCAGCTTGGCCGCGGGGTTAAGACAAGAGACCCAGTACTTC
-	12	TRBD1	TRBV6-5	TRBJ1-5	CAQGISNQPQHF	TGCGCACAGGGGATAAGCAATCAGCCCCAGCATTTT
-	15	-	TRBV27	TRBJ2-3	CASSLGDSRTDTQYF	TGTGCCAGCAGCCTCGGGGACTCACGGACAGATACGCAGTATTTT
-	15	-	TRBV5-1	TRBJ2-7	CASRDLPSGYDEQYF	TGCGCCAGCAGGGACCTCCCAAGCGGGTACGACGAGCAGTACTTC
few	12	-	TRBV11-2	TRBJ2-1	CASSLVLEQQFF	TGTGCCAGCAGCTTAGTTTTAGAACAGCAGTTCTTC
-	15	TRBD1	TRBV28	TRBJ2-7	CASTKAQGVTYEQYF	TGTGCCAGCACCAAGGCACAGGGGGTCACCTACGAGCAGTACTTC
-	15	-	TRBV28	TRBJ1-1	CASSARRTVNTEAFF	TGTGCCAGCAGTGCCAGAAGGACAGTTAACACTGAAGCTTTCTTT
-	14	-	TRBV9	TRBJ2-2	CASSGLPSAGELFF	TGTGCCAGCAGCGGTCTTCCGAGCGCCGGGGAGCTGTTTTTT
-	14	-	TRBV2	TRBJ2-1	CASKRSGSYNEQFF	TGTGCCAGCAAGCGGAGCGGGTCCTACAATGAGCAGTTCTTC
-	14	TRBD1	TRBV2	TRBJ2-7	CASKGQGSSYEQYF	TGTGCCAGCAAGGGACAGGGAAGCTCCTACGAGCAGTACTTC
few	13	TRBD1	TRBV10-3	TRBJ2-7	CALRGQGGYEQYF	TGTGCCTTGCGGGGACAGGGTGGTTACGAGCAGTACTTC
-	16	-	TRBV27	TRBJ2-5	CASSLFFQRQGGTQYF	TGTGCCAGCAGTTTATTTTTCCAGCGCCAGGGAGGGACCCAGTACTTC
once	13	-	TRBV29-1	TRBJ2-5	CSVEVPGEETQYF	TGCAGCGTTGAGGTTCCGGGGGAAGAGACCCAGTACTTC
-	14	-	TRBV6-1	TRBJ2-2	CASSHLGRSGELFF	TGTGCCAGCAGTCACCTAGGCCGCTCCGGGGAGCTGTTTTTT
few	17	TRBD1	TRBV7-9	TRBJ2-3	CASSLDRVGSSTDTQYF	TGTGCCAGCAGCCTGGACAGGGTTGGATCTAGCACAGATACGCAGTATTTT
-	13	-	TRBV5-8	TRBJ2-3	CASRGQGTDTQYF	TGTGCCAGCAGAGGTCAGGGGACAGATACGCAGTATTTT
-	13	TRBD1	TRBV19	TRBJ2-7	CASSSRGHLEQYF	TGTGCCAGTAGCTCTAGGGGGCACCTCGAGCAGTACTTC
-	15	-	TRBV11-1	TRBJ2-5	CASSLLGGALGAQYF	TGTGCCAGCAGCTTATTGGGTGGAGCCTTAGGGGCCCAGTACTTC
few	15	TRBD1	TRBV27	TRBJ2-7	CASSFGNRGTYEQYF	TGTGCCAGCAGTTTTGGAAACAGGGGAACCTACGAGCAGTACTTC
-	17	-	TRBV6-1	TRBJ2-5	CASSEGRAGRPVETQYF	TGTGCCAGCAGTGAAGGGAGGGCAGGCCGGCCCGTAGAGACCCAGTACTTC
-	15	-	TRBV7-9	TRBJ2-3	CASSLGRSSTDTQYF	TGTGCCAGCAGCCTGGGGAGGTCTAGCACAGATACGCAGTATTTT
few	16	-	TRBV4-1	TRBJ2-7	CASSQDRSKAGYEQYF	TGCGCCAGCAGCCAAGATCGGTCCAAAGCAGGCTACGAGCAGTACTTC
-	12	-	TRBV19	TRBJ2-3	CASSPGADTQYF	TGTGCCAGCAGCCCGGGGGCAGATACGCAGTATTTT
-	14	TRBD1	TRBV7-9	TRBJ2-5	CSSSRDRGEETQYF	TGTTCCAGCAGCCGCGACAGGGGGGAAGAGACCCAGTACTTC
-	19	-	TRBV7-9	TRBJ1-4	CASSLGRANKLRINEKLFF	TGTGCCAGCAGCTTAGGCAGGGCCAACAAATTGAGGATCAATGAAAAACTGTTTTTT
-	13	TRBD1	TRBV5-4	TRBJ2-7	CASSRTGVGEQYF	TGTGCCAGCAGCCGGACAGGGGTCGGCGAGCAGTACTTC
few	14	-	TRBV5-1	TRBJ1-3	CASSVGQAGTTIYF	TGCGCCAGCAGCGTGGGACAAGCTGGAACCACCATATATTTT
-	13	TRBD1	TRBV6-6	TRBJ1-2	CASNKEGAHGYTF	TGTGCCAGCAACAAAGAGGGGGCCCATGGCTACACCTTC
-	14	TRBD1	TRBV19	TRBJ2-1	CASSGTGAYNEQFF	TGTGCCAGTAGTGGGACAGGCGCCTACAATGAGCAGTTCTTC
-	15	TRBD2	TRBV7-3	TRBJ2-7	CASSLGGGGAYEQYF	TGTGCCAGCAGCTTAGGAGGCGGGGGGGCCTACGAGCAGTACTTC
-	15	-	TRBV5-1	TRBJ2-1	CASSSIPGVLDEQFF	TGCGCCAGCAGCTCGATCCCAGGGGTACTCGATGAGCAGTTCTTC
-	16	-	TRBV9	TRBJ2-1	CASSVEAAVANGEQFF	TGTGCCAGCAGCGTAGAGGCGGCAGTGGCGAACGGTGAGCAGTTCTTC
-	13	-	TRBV14	TRBJ2-5	CASSPKSQETQYF	TGTGCCAGCAGCCCAAAGAGTCAAGAGACCCAGTACTTC
-	13	-	TRBV5-1	TRBJ2-5	CASSLGPGETQYF	TGCGCCAGCAGCTTGGGCCCGGGGGAGACCCAGTACTTC
-	15	TRBD1	TRBV28	TRBJ2-7	CASSLPGQPIYEQYF	TGTGCCAGCAGTTTACCGGGACAGCCGATCTACGAGCAGTACTTC
-	14	-	TRBV6-5	TRBJ2-7	CASSYMRATYEQYF	TGTGCCAGCAGTTACATGAGGGCCACCTACGAGCAGTACTTC
-	13	-	TRBV7-3	TRBJ2-3	CASSLISTDTQYF	TGTGCCAGCAGCTTAATAAGCACAGATACGCAGTATTTT
-	16	TRBD2	TRBV2	TRBJ2-1	CASSDFRLAGEDEQFF	TGTGCCAGCAGTGATTTTCGACTAGCGGGAGAGGATGAGCAGTTCTTC
-	16	TRBD1	TRBV9	TRBJ1-2	CASSGGGGQGSYGYTF	TGTGCCAGCAGCGGCGGGGGGGGACAGGGGTCCTATGGCTACACCTTC